These 15 T cell receptor beta chains were all obtained from the same sample, sequenced in a study of blood T cells in healthy people across ages. The second PCR ran about 6 to 11 cycles with a sample-barcoded 5' primer and J-beta primers. TCRdb used MiXCR to reprocess the 5' RACE reads, holding one entry per CDR3 protein. Here the sample spans roughly 800,000 distinct CDR3 sequences, 58% being singletons. The specimen sequenced was blood. The receptors were gathered from a young man in good health.

This clonotype was found a few times. The J gene is TRBJ2-5, the V gene TRBV7-2; 8 bases line up with TRBD2. After removal of 1 base from V and 3 bases from J, the junction contained 16 bases not matched to a gene. CDR1 is SGHTA, CDR2 FQGNSA, per germline. The CDR3 length is 19 residues. In DNA, the CDR3 is TGTGCCAGCAGCTTAGTCTTCAAACCCCAGCGGGGGACTAAAGAGACCCAGTACTTC. It encodes CASSLVFKPQRGTKETQYF. Together with reference TRBV7-2 and TRBJ2-5, the CDR3 gives the full variable domain: GAGVSQSPSNKVTEKGKDVELRCDPISGHTALYWYRQSLGQGLEFLIYFQGNSAPDKSGLPSDRFSAERTGGSVSTLTIQRTQQEDSAVYLCASSLVFKPQRGTKETQYFGPGTRLLVL.

The rearrangement links TRBV28 to TRBJ2-5; D is unclear. Trimming shortened V by 5 bases and J by 4 bases, and 20 bases separated the two germline ends. The germline gives CDR1 MDHEN, CDR2 SYDVKM. The CDR3 loop spans 16 amino acids. In DNA form, the CDR3 reads TGTGCCAGCAGTCCCCTCGCCTCCTTTGCGCCAGAGACCCAGTACTTC. This translates into CASSPLASFAPETQYF.

Worth noting for this clonotype: Germline and junction disagree at one end, which may indicate a read error. V usage is TRBV20-1 and J usage is TRBJ2-1; no clear D. Germline V lookup: CDR1 DFQATT, CDR2 SNEGSKA (reference sequence). The CDR3 contains 15 residues. This CDR3 reads CSATPETRSYKEQFF. Written as DNA, the CDR3 is TGCAGTGCTACCCCGGAGACGCGCTCCTACAAGGAGCAGTTCTTC.

This sequence joins TRBV20-1 and TRBJ2-4; TRBD1 might be the D (6 bases). V lost 3 bases and J lost 13, with 22 bases in between. The V gene's germline CDR1 is DFQATT and CDR2 SNEGSKA (reference sequence). CDR3 length: 14 residues. DNA of the CDR3: TGCAGTGCTAGGTTTGGGGGCAGCTACAATGAGCAGTACTTC. Amino acid sequence: CSARFGGSYNEQYF.

The DNA for the CDR3 is TGTGCCAGCAGCCACGTGCCCGCGAACACCGGGGAGCTGTTTTTT. Translating it yields CASSHVPANTGELFF. The chain carries TRBV4-2 and TRBJ2-2; D uncertain. The CDR3 is made up of 15 amino acids. CDR1 is LGHNA and CDR2 is YNFKEQ in the germline V gene. Trimming removed 3 bases at V and 0 bases at J, with 8 bases between.

V gene TRBV10-3 combines with J gene TRBJ2-7, with D possibly matching TRBD1 (7 bases). V lost 6 bases and J 1 base, leaving 16 bases between the germline ends. In germline, CDR1 is ENHRY, CDR2 SYGVKD. This CDR3 spans 15 amino acids. The CDR3 sequence is CAIRPGGTVSYEQYF. The CDR3, as DNA: TGTGCCATCAGACCAGGGGGGACTGTATCCTACGAGCAGTACTTC.

This chain connects TRBV11-2 to TRBJ2-1, with TRBD2 matching over 13 bases. The DNA end favors TRBJ2-7, so the J call may be wrong. The CDR3 loop spans 19 amino acids. The germline V gene has CDR1 SGHAT and CDR2 FQNNGV. CDR3 region: CASSSLGLAGSGSYNEQYF. In DNA form, the CDR3 reads TGTGCCAGCAGCTCCTTGGGACTAGCGGGGTCTGGCTCCTACAATGAGCAGTACTTC.

In its sample, this clonotype was seen a few times. The V and J genes are TRBV29-1 and TRBJ2-1; 13 nucleotides line up with TRBD2. CDR1 SQVTM and CDR2 ANQGSEA come from the germline V gene. This CDR3 region has 16 residues. After removal of 2 bases from V and 5 bases from J, the junction contained 6 bases not matched to a gene. The CDR3 loop reads CSVEWTSGSQDNEQFF. CDR3 in DNA: TGCAGCGTTGAATGGACTAGCGGGAGTCAAGACAATGAGCAGTTCTTC.

The gene calls are TRBV4-1 and TRBJ2-7; D remains unclear. V was pared by 1 base and J by 0 bases, with 13 bases between. CDR3 length: 16 amino acids. Germline V CDR1 and CDR2: MGHRA, YSYEKL. CDR3 nucleotides: TGCGCCAGCAGCCAAGTTATGGCGGACGGCTCCTACGAGCAGTACTTC. The encoded protein is CASSQVMADGSYEQYF.

The rearrangement uses TRBV20-1 and TRBJ1-6; tentative D call: TRBD1 (5 bases). CDR3 size: 13 residues. V was clipped by 3 bases and J by 9 bases, with 12 bases between them. In germline, CDR1 is DFQATT, CDR2 SNEGSKA (reference sequence). The CDR3 sequence: CSASTGEGSPLHF. The CDR3 DNA sequence: TGCAGTGCTAGTACGGGGGAGGGTTCACCCCTCCACTTT.

The rearrangement joins TRBV4-1 to TRBJ1-5; D remains unclear. V was clipped by 0 bases and J by 3 bases, with 9 bases between them. This CDR3 is built from 15 residues. Germline loops: CDR1 MGHRA, CDR2 YSYEKL. The CDR3 region has the DNA TGCGCCAGCAGCCAAGAACTATCCCCCAATCAGCCCCAGCATTTT. This encodes CASSQELSPNQPQHF.

The chain links TRBV20-1 to TRBJ2-4; 8 nucleotides agree with TRBD1. Losses at the gene ends were 6 bases for V and 9 bases for J; bases not matched to a gene: 13. CDR1 is DFQATT, CDR2 SNEGSKA, per germline (reference sequence). The CDR3 is 14 residues long. The CDR3 spells CSATRRTGRAIQYF. CDR3 coding DNA: TGCAGTGCCACCCGGCGGACAGGGAGAGCCATTCAGTACTTC.

This sequence joins TRBV20-1 and TRBJ2-4; TRBD2 might be the D (6 bases). TRBJ2-7 explains the end of the DNA better; the J call may be wrong. The V gene's germline CDR1 is DFQATT and CDR2 SNEGSKA (reference sequence). The CDR3 has 13 amino acids. Written as DNA, the CDR3 is TGCAGTGCTACAAGACTAGAAACTGGCGAGCAGTACTTC. This translates into CSATRLETGEQYF.

The chain couples TRBV7-6 to TRBJ1-2; D gene unclear. Per the germline V gene, CDR1 is SGHVS and CDR2 is FNYEAQ. The CDR3 spans 18 residues. V lost 4 bases, J lost 5 bases, and 26 bases lay in between. CDR3 DNA sequence: TGTGCCAGCAGCTCGATCTCGGTTCGACAAGGCGCTGGGTATGGCTACACCTTC. Translating gives CASSSISVRQGAGYGYTF.

The V and J genes are TRBV4-2 and TRBJ2-7, with 8 positions matching TRBD2. Germline-derived CDR1 and CDR2 are LGHNA and YNFKEQ. The CDR3 sequence is 13 residues long. Losses at the gene ends were 5 bases for V and 6 bases for J; bases not matched to a gene: 6. The CDR3 bases are TGTGCCAGCAGCGTCGGGGGGGCCGGCGAGCAGTACTTC. Protein product: CASSVGGAGEQYF.